This is a list of T cell receptor beta chains from one sample in a study of early T cells in non-severe SARS-CoV-2 infection. TCRdb re-called the 5' RACE reads with MiXCR, one entry per CDR3 protein. The sample yields roughly 93,000 distinct CDR3 sequences, roughly 15% seen once. Specimen: whole blood. The receptors derive from an adult who was a healthcare worker with PCR-confirmed SARS-CoV-2 infection or an uninfected control (not recorded which). Each CDR3 is given with its conserved first and last residue. A D gene is named only where the DNA matches it firmly. Size is omitted from some rows. Given values are once, few, many or a class for expanded clones.

j_gene	abundance	v_gene	d_gene	CDR3nt	CDR3aa
TRBJ1-4	many	TRBV18	NA	TGTGCCAGCTCACCCCGGGACTGGAATGAAAAACTGTTTTTT	CASSPRDWNEKLFF
TRBJ2-3	few	TRBV12-3/TRBV12-4	NA	TGTGCCAGCAGTTTCGGGCAGCGCACAGATACGCAGTATTTT	CASSFGQRTDTQYF
TRBJ2-6	few	TRBV12-3/TRBV12-4	TRBD1	TGTGCCAGCAGTCCGACAGGGGTGGAAGGGGCCAACGTCCTGACTTTC	CASSPTGVEGANVLTF
TRBJ2-2	few	TRBV2	NA	TGTGCCAGCAGGACCCCACGGAGGGCGGCGGGGGAGCTGTTTTTT	CASRTPRRAAGELFF
TRBJ2-1	NA	TRBV12-3/TRBV12-4	NA	TGTGCCAGCAGTTTTAGTCGGGGGGCCGGGTATGAGCAGTTCTTC	CASSFSRGAGYEQFF
TRBJ1-1	NA	TRBV7-9	NA	TGTGCCAGCAGCCCCTCAGGGCCCACTGAAGCTTTCTTT	CASSPSGPTEAFF
TRBJ2-1	NA	TRBV7-8	NA	TGTGCCAGCAGCTTTGACTCGTCGGCGCAGTTCTTC	CASSFDSSAQFF
TRBJ2-5	few	TRBV10-3	TRBD1	TGTGCCATCAGTGATCATTACAGGGGGAAAGAGACCCAGTACTTC	CAISDHYRGKETQYF
TRBJ1-5	NA	TRBV12-3/TRBV12-4	NA	TGTGCCAGCAGTTCCCGACAGGTCGTAGGGCCCCAGCATTTT	CASSSRQVVGPQHF
TRBJ2-1	few	TRBV28	TRBD2	TGTGCCAGCAGTTTGCCAACTAGCGGGGGGTTCGGAGAGCAGTTCTTC	CASSLPTSGGFGEQFF
TRBJ1-4	few	TRBV9	TRBD1	TGTGCCAGCAGCCCGGGGACAGCGAATAATGAAAAACTGTTTTTT	CASSPGTANNEKLFF
TRBJ2-3	many	TRBV4-1	NA	TGCGCCAGCAGCACCCCAGGGTGGGCAGATACGCAGTATTTT	CASSTPGWADTQYF
TRBJ1-2	few	TRBV10-3	TRBD1	TGTGCCATCAGTGCGACAGGGAACTATGGCTACACCTTC	CAISATGNYGYTF
TRBJ2-3	many	TRBV6-5	NA	TGTGCCAGCAGGAAGTCTAATACGCAGTATTTT	CASRKSNTQYF
TRBJ1-4	few	TRBV5-4	TRBD1	TGTGCCAGCAGCGGTGGGGGACAGAATAATGAAAAACTGTTTTTT	CASSGGGQNNEKLFF
TRBJ1-4	NA	TRBV5-6	TRBD1	TGTGCCAGCACCCCCACCGCCGGGACAGGGGGCGAAAAACTGTTTTTT	CASTPTAGTGGEKLFF
TRBJ2-5	NA	TRBV5-1	NA	TGCGCCAGCAGGCCGCCGGGACTTCAAGAGACCCAGTACTTC	CASRPPGLQETQYF
TRBJ2-1	few	TRBV11-1	TRBD2	TGTGCCAGCAGTCTCGGACTAGATCGCGTACGTAATGAGCAGTTCTTC	CASSLGLDRVRNEQFF
TRBJ2-1	NA	TRBV5-1	TRBD1	TGCGCCAGCCGGGGGCCCCGCGGACAGGGTCGCGATGAGCAGTTCTTC	CASRGPRGQGRDEQFF
TRBJ1-1	few	TRBV5-1	NA	TGCGCCAGCAGACCCACAGGGACCAGAAGCACTGAAGCTTTCTTT	CASRPTGTRSTEAFF
TRBJ2-3	many	TRBV2	NA	TGTGCCAGCAGTGGTGACAGCCTCACAGATACGCAGTATTTT	CASSGDSLTDTQYF
TRBJ1-2	NA	TRBV6-2/TRBV6-3	NA	TGTGCCAGCAGTAACGGACCGCGAAACTATGGCTACACCTTC	CASSNGPRNYGYTF
TRBJ2-3	few	TRBV2	NA	TGTGCCAGCAGTCTTAACAGGGATGGTACGCAGTATTTT	CASSLNRDGTQYF
TRBJ2-3	NA	TRBV27	TRBD1	TGTGCCAGCAGCCAACCACAGGGGATGGGCACAGATACGCAGTATTTT	CASSQPQGMGTDTQYF
TRBJ2-4	many	TRBV10-2	TRBD1	TGCGCCAGCAGAGACGAAAGGGACAGGGGGTATTCTGCCAAAAACATTCAGTACTTC	CASRDERDRGYSAKNIQYF
TRBJ2-1	NA	TRBV19	TRBD1	TGTGCCAGTAGTAGGGAACCCGGGACAGTTTACAATGAGCAGTTCTTC	CASSREPGTVYNEQFF
TRBJ1-3	few	TRBV30	NA	TGTGCATCAGGACGGCCGACCGGCACCATATATTTT	CASGRPTGTIYF
TRBJ1-1	NA	TRBV7-9	NA	TGTGCCAGCAGCTCCGGCAGGGCTGTTGAAGCTTTCTTT	CASSSGRAVEAFF
TRBJ2-2	NA	TRBV6-1	NA	TGTGCCAGCAGTGAAGCACGGGGAAGGGACACCGGGGAGCTGTTTTTT	CASSEARGRDTGELFF
TRBJ2-5	NA	TRBV29-1	NA	TGCAGCGTTCTTGCGAGGGAGACCCAGTACTTC	CSVLARETQYF
TRBJ2-1	NA	TRBV7-6	NA	TGTGCCAGCAGCTCCGGGGTAGGCATGGGGAGCAATGAGCAGTTCTTC	CASSSGVGMGSNEQFF
TRBJ2-5	few	TRBV3-1	NA	TGTGCCAGCAGCCAACAGGCCCACGGGACCCAGTACTTC	CASSQQAHGTQYF
TRBJ1-5	NA	TRBV18	NA	TGTGCCAGCTCACCAAACAATCAGCCCCAGCATTTT	CASSPNNQPQHF
TRBJ1-4	many	TRBV4-1	TRBD1	TGCGCCAGCAGCCAAGATAGGGCAGGGGGGAAAAAACTGTTTTTT	CASSQDRAGGKKLFF
TRBJ2-2	few	TRBV5-5	NA	TGTGCCAGCAGCTTGGTAGTCTCCGGGGAGCTGTTTTTT	CASSLVVSGELFF
TRBJ1-1	NA	TRBV10-2	NA	TGCGCCAGCAGTGAGGGGAGGGACACTGAAGCTTTCTTT	CASSEGRDTEAFF
TRBJ1-4	NA	TRBV7-9	TRBD1	TGTGCCAGCAGCTCCTCGGACAGGGGATTTACTAATGAAAAACTGTTTTTT	CASSSSDRGFTNEKLFF
TRBJ1-4	few	TRBV6-1	NA	TGTGCCAGCAGTGTGTCGGCGTTTAATGAAAAACTGTTTTTT	CASSVSAFNEKLFF
TRBJ2-5	few	TRBV15	NA	TGTGCCACCAGCAGAGAGTGGTCAACGCCACAAGAGACCCAGTACTTC	CATSREWSTPQETQYF
TRBJ1-2	NA	TRBV12-3/TRBV12-4	NA	TGTGCCAGCAGCGGGTACTATGGCTACACCTTC	CASSGYYGYTF
TRBJ2-3	NA	TRBV7-2	NA	TGTGCCAGCAGCTCGAACACAGATACGCAGTATTTT	CASSSNTDTQYF
TRBJ1-2	NA	TRBV2	TRBD1	TGTGCCAGCAGTGAAGTTGAAACAGGGGGCCACTATGGCTACACCTTC	CASSEVETGGHYGYTF
TRBJ2-3	many	TRBV20-1	NA	TGCAGTGCTAGACGCACCACAGATACGCAGTATTTT	CSARRTTDTQYF
TRBJ2-1	many	TRBV23-1	TRBD2	TGCGCCAGCAAAACCGGGACTAGCGGGTGTAGCTCCTACAATGAGCAGTTCTTC	CASKTGTSGCSSYNEQFF
TRBJ2-1	NA	TRBV11-2	NA	TGTGCCAGCAGCTTACGGAAAAAGGCCTACAATGAGCAGTTCTTC	CASSLRKKAYNEQFF
TRBJ1-5	NA	TRBV6-1	NA	TGTGCCAGCAGATTGACAGGCCCCAAGCCCCAGCATTTT	CASRLTGPKPQHF
TRBJ2-4	few	TRBV5-4	NA	TGTGCCAGCAGCCCCAAGCCTCGCAGCGACATCGAAAACATTCAGTACTTC	CASSPKPRSDIENIQYF
TRBJ1-2	few	TRBV20-1	NA	TGCAGTGCTAGCGTTTCAGGGCGGTATGGCTACACCTTC	CSASVSGRYGYTF
TRBJ1-1	NA	TRBV11-2	TRBD1	TGTGCCAGCAGCACGCAGACAGGGGGAAACACTGAAGCTTTCTTT	CASSTQTGGNTEAFF
TRBJ2-3	NA	TRBV7-3	NA	TGTGCCGCACGGACAGACTCAGATACGCAGTATTTT	CAARTDSDTQYF
TRBJ1-2	many	TRBV12-3/TRBV12-4	NA	TGTGCCAGCAGTTCGAACTATGGCTACACCTTC	CASSSNYGYTF
TRBJ1-2	many	TRBV29-1	NA	TGCAGCGTTGCGGCAATTAGTGGGGGCTACACCTTC	CSVAAISGGYTF
TRBJ2-3	few	TRBV7-2	TRBD1	TGTGCCAGCAGCTTAGTACAGGGGCGCCCCACAGATACGCAGTATTTT	CASSLVQGRPTDTQYF
TRBJ2-6	few	TRBV2	NA	TGTGCCAGCAATCCGTTCTCTGGGGCCAACGTCCTGACTTTC	CASNPFSGANVLTF
TRBJ1-2	few	TRBV5-1	NA	TGCGCCAGCAGCCCTGAGGACGGCCACTATGGCTACACCTTC	CASSPEDGHYGYTF
TRBJ2-4	many	TRBV6-1	NA	TGTGCCAGCAGTGAAGCGTGGACTAATGAAAACATTCAGTACTTC	CASSEAWTNENIQYF
TRBJ2-1	NA	TRBV11-2	TRBD2	TGTGCCAGCAGCCGGACCGCTAGCGGGGGAAACAATGAGCAGTTCTTC	CASSRTASGGNNEQFF
TRBJ1-2	few	TRBV6-6	NA	TGTGCCAGCAGAAATAGGGGGAACTATGGCTACACCTTC	CASRNRGNYGYTF